These T cell receptor beta chains were read from a single sample in a study of blood T cell repertoires in COVID-19. TCRdb's table, derived via immunoSEQ multiplex PCR, lists solely in-frame clones and lacks some. This repertoire shows 350,000 or so clones, about 91% found once; its top ten account for 1.5% to 2%. The sequenced material came from peripheral blood. Receptor source: a woman in her 30s with COVID-19, enrolled during active disease. Both conserved end residues are part of each CDR3. D genes are given only for firm matches. Some rows mark clone size as missing; the rest say once, few, many or name a class of expanded clone.

J gene	D gene	clone size	CDR3 length	V gene	CDR3 protein	CDR3 DNA
TRBJ1-1	NA	NA	13	TRBV12-3/TRBV12-4	CASSLPGNTEAFF	TGTGCCAGCAGTTTACCAGGTAACACTGAAGCTTTCTTT
TRBJ1-2	TRBD1	NA	14	TRBV29-1	CSVQKGQGRDGYTF	TGCAGCGTTCAAAAAGGACAGGGGCGTGATGGCTACACCTTC
TRBJ1-3	NA	NA	18	TRBV18	CASSPIPRVKGSGNTIYF	TGTGCCAGCTCACCTATTCCCCGTGTAAAGGGGTCTGGAAACACCATATATTTT
TRBJ1-1	NA	NA	14	TRBV4-3	CASSQDRYGAEAFF	TGCGCCAGCAGCCAAGATAGATATGGGGCAGAAGCTTTCTTT
TRBJ1-6	TRBD1	NA	17	TRBV23-1	CASRRTGGSSYNSPLHF	TGCGCCAGCAGGCGGACAGGGGGATCCTCCTATAATTCACCCCTCCACTTT
TRBJ2-5	NA	NA	15	TRBV2	CASTPPARPKRTQYF	TGTGCCAGCACCCCACCGGCCAGGCCTAAGAGGACCCAGTACTTC
TRBJ2-2	TRBD2	NA	14	TRBV6-6	CASRRGGFSLELFF	TGTGCCAGCAGGCGGGGGGGTTTTTCGCTGGAGCTGTTTTTT
TRBJ1-6	NA	few	14	TRBV28	CASSPRELDSPLHF	TGTGCCAGCAGTCCCCGAGAACTTGATTCACCCCTCCACTTT
TRBJ1-4	NA	once	14	TRBV2	CASTVPGLPEKLFF	TGTGCCAGCACCGTTCCGGGACTGCCTGAAAAACTGTTTTTT
TRBJ1-4	NA	NA	15	TRBV6-6	CASSFTGTTNEKLFF	TGTGCCAGCAGTTTTACAGGGACAACTAATGAAAAACTGTTTTTT
TRBJ2-6	TRBD1	NA	17	TRBV7-6	CASSSRDRAAGANVLTF	TGTGCCAGCAGCTCCCGGGACAGGGCCGCTGGGGCCAACGTCCTGACTTTC
TRBJ1-1	NA	NA	13	TRBV29-1	CSVARHYGTEAFF	TGCAGCGTTGCCAGGCATTATGGCACTGAAGCTTTCTTT
TRBJ2-7	NA	few	15	TRBV19	CASRLGPGSSYEQYF	TGTGCCAGTAGGCTAGGTCCCGGGTCCTCCTACGAGCAGTACTTC
TRBJ2-1	NA	NA	15	TRBV5-6	CASSLGYRGQYEQFF	TGTGCCAGCAGCTTGGGATATAGAGGACAATATGAGCAGTTCTTC
TRBJ2-7	NA	once	13	TRBV19	CASSIDPRGEQYF	TGTGCCAGTAGTATAGATCCGCGGGGCGAGCAGTACTTC
TRBJ1-3	NA	NA	14	TRBV10-3	CAISESRSGNTIYF	TGTGCCATCAGTGAGTCTCGTTCCGGAAACACCATATATTTT
TRBJ2-1	NA	NA	11	TRBV10-2	CAGGRAGEQFF	TGCGCCGGTGGTCGAGCAGGTGAGCAGTTCTTC
TRBJ1-2	TRBD1	NA	16	TRBV5-8	CASSVTQGAWEDGYTF	TGTGCCAGCAGCGTAACACAGGGGGCGTGGGAGGATGGCTACACCTTC
TRBJ2-7	NA	NA	11	TRBV12-3/TRBV12-4	CAILRGNEQYF	TGTGCCATCTTGAGGGGGAACGAGCAGTACTTC
TRBJ2-3	NA	NA	12	TRBV19	CASSILGGTQYF	TGTGCCAGTAGTATTTTGGGGGGAACGCAGTATTTT
TRBJ2-5	NA	NA	11	TRBV20-1	CSASMRETQYF	TGCAGTGCTTCTATGCGAGAGACCCAGTACTTC
TRBJ1-2	NA	NA	15	TRBV4-2	CASSQVGQGLEGYTF	TGTGCCAGCAGCCAAGTAGGTCAGGGCTTGGAAGGCTACACCTTC
TRBJ2-1	TRBD1	NA	16	TRBV6-6	CASNRGQGVAYNEQFF	TGTGCCAGCAATCGAGGACAGGGGGTTGCCTACAATGAGCAGTTCTTC
TRBJ2-1	TRBD1	NA	15	TRBV4-3	CASSHGQGAMDEQFF	TGCGCCAGCAGCCATGGACAGGGGGCGATGGATGAGCAGTTCTTC
TRBJ1-4	NA	NA	13	TRBV29-1	CSVLTASNEKLFF	TGCAGCGTTCTTACAGCCTCTAATGAAAAACTGTTTTTT
TRBJ2-3	NA	NA	12	TRBV2	CASSIETDTQYF	TGTGCCAGCAGTATAGAAACAGATACGCAGTATTTT
TRBJ1-2	NA	few	14	TRBV2	CASSEWGLDNGYTF	TGTGCCAGCAGTGAGTGGGGGCTGGACAATGGCTACACCTTC
TRBJ1-2	NA	NA	13	TRBV6-5	CASSPGFGYGYTF	TGTGCCAGCAGCCCAGGGTTCGGCTATGGCTACACCTTC
TRBJ1-6	TRBD1	NA	15	TRBV5-8	CASSWMTGVGSPLHF	TGTGCCAGCAGCTGGATGACAGGGGTGGGATCACCCCTCCACTTT
TRBJ2-5	TRBD2	NA	14	TRBV29-1	CSVAGLAGSETQYF	TGCAGCGTTGCTGGACTAGCGGGGAGTGAGACCCAGTACTTC
TRBJ2-5	TRBD2	NA	19	TRBV11-2	CASSSHRDSVAGGPKTQYF	TGTGCCAGCAGCTCCCACCGGGACTCAGTAGCGGGGGGTCCGAAGACCCAGTACTTC
TRBJ1-6	TRBD1	NA	14	TRBV5-1	CASSQGGSNSPLHF	TGCGCCAGCAGCCAGGGGGGTTCTAATTCACCCCTCCACTTT
TRBJ2-1	TRBD2	NA	15	TRBV7-2	CASTQGRGGYNEQFF	TGTGCCAGCACCCAGGGGCGGGGGGGATACAATGAGCAGTTCTTC
TRBJ2-1	NA	NA	17	TRBV19	CASSIKRTGLGDNEQFF	TGTGCCAGTAGTATTAAAAGGACGGGTTTAGGGGACAATGAGCAGTTCTTC
TRBJ2-1	NA	NA	14	TRBV27	CASSSFSKGPAGFF	TGTGCCAGCAGTTCGTTTAGTAAGGGGCCTGCAGGGTTCTTC
TRBJ2-4	NA	NA	15	TRBV7-2	CASSLWGGAGNIQYF	TGTGCCAGCAGCTTATGGGGCGGGGCAGGGAACATTCAGTACTTC
TRBJ2-5	TRBD2	NA	14	TRBV27	CASSSGLAGGDQYF	TGTGCCAGCAGTTCGGGACTAGCGGGGGGGGACCAGTACTTC
TRBJ1-1	NA	NA	13	TRBV14	CASSQEFVTEAFF	TGTGCCAGCAGCCAGGAGTTTGTCACTGAAGCTTTCTTT